This is a list of T cell receptor beta chains from one sample in a study of neurological immune-mediated disorders. TCRdb re-called the 5' RACE reads with MiXCR, one entry per CDR3 protein. The profile shows tens of thousands of distinct CDR3 sequences, 10% of them singletons. Sequencing was performed on PBMCs. The receptors shown here come from a man between 65 and 79 years old with HTLV-1-associated myelopathy (HAM/TSP). CDR3s include the opening cysteine and the closing phenylalanine or tryptophan. The order of the fields is CDR3 DNA, CDR3 protein, D gene, clone size, J gene, V gene. D genes are given only for firm matches. Size is omitted from some rows. Given values are once, few, many or a class for expanded clones.

CDR3nt: TGCAGTGCTAGAGGGCTCGGGGGTGGCATTCAGTACTTC
CDR3aa: CSARGLGGGIQYF
d_gene: NA
abundance: many
j_gene: TRBJ2-4
v_gene: TRBV20-1

CDR3nt: TGTGCCAGCAGCTTAGTGGGGACTGGGGATACGCAGTATTTT
CDR3aa: CASSLVGTGDTQYF
d_gene: NA
abundance: many
j_gene: TRBJ2-3
v_gene: TRBV11-2

CDR3nt: TGTGCCAGCAGTTCCGCCGCGGGAGGGGCCTACGAGCAGTACTTC
CDR3aa: CASSSAAGGAYEQYF
d_gene: TRBD2
abundance: few
j_gene: TRBJ2-7
v_gene: TRBV28

CDR3nt: TGTGCCAGCAGCCAAGAGGGAAGCGGGAGGTTCGAGCAGTACTTC
CDR3aa: CASSQEGSGRFEQYF
d_gene: TRBD2
abundance: many
j_gene: TRBJ2-7
v_gene: TRBV3-1

CDR3nt: TGCGCCAGCAGCCAGACTACAGGGAACACCGGGGAGCTGTTTTTT
CDR3aa: CASSQTTGNTGELFF
d_gene: NA
abundance: many
j_gene: TRBJ2-2
v_gene: TRBV5-1

CDR3nt: TGTGCCAGCAGTTTCACCAGACAGGATCCGAACACTGAAGCTTTCTTT
CDR3aa: CASSFTRQDPNTEAFF
d_gene: NA
abundance: many
j_gene: TRBJ1-1
v_gene: TRBV6-1

CDR3nt: TGTGCCAGCAGTGGGGTGCGGACCGGGGAGCTGTTTTTT
CDR3aa: CASSGVRTGELFF
d_gene: NA
abundance: many
j_gene: TRBJ2-2
v_gene: TRBV2

CDR3nt: TGTGCCAGCAGCTTGGCCGGTGATACGCAGTATTTT
CDR3aa: CASSLAGDTQYF
d_gene: NA
abundance: many
j_gene: TRBJ2-3
v_gene: TRBV5-5

CDR3nt: TGCGCCAGCAGCTTGGACCTTAAGGGACCCGCTCCCCACGAGCAGTACTTC
CDR3aa: CASSLDLKGPAPHEQYF
d_gene: NA
abundance: medium-sized
j_gene: TRBJ2-7
v_gene: TRBV5-1

CDR3nt: TGCGCCAGCAGCACCATAGGGACAGGCGACCTCTACGAGCAGTACTTC
CDR3aa: CASSTIGTGDLYEQYF
d_gene: TRBD1
abundance: many
j_gene: TRBJ2-7
v_gene: TRBV4-1

CDR3nt: TGTGCCAGCAGTTTAAGGACAGGTGGATTCTCCTACAATGAGCAGTTCTTC
CDR3aa: CASSLRTGGFSYNEQFF
d_gene: TRBD1
abundance: many
j_gene: TRBJ2-1
v_gene: TRBV12-3/TRBV12-4

CDR3nt: TGCAGTGCTAGAGGAAAAGGGGGGATAGAGACCCAGTACTTC
CDR3aa: CSARGKGGIETQYF
d_gene: NA
abundance: few
j_gene: TRBJ2-5
v_gene: TRBV20-1

CDR3nt: TGTGCAAGCAGATGGGGAACAACCAATGAGCAGTTCTTC
CDR3aa: CASRWGTTNEQFF
d_gene: NA
abundance: NA
j_gene: TRBJ2-1
v_gene: TRBV7-6

CDR3nt: TGTGCCAGCAGCCAAGACCAGACTAGCGGGAGAGGACGCGACGCTGAGCAGTTCTTC
CDR3aa: CASSQDQTSGRGRDAEQFF
d_gene: TRBD2
abundance: many
j_gene: TRBJ2-1
v_gene: TRBV4-2

CDR3nt: TGCGCCAGCAGCTTTGCCCTACAAGAGACCCAGTACTTC
CDR3aa: CASSFALQETQYF
d_gene: NA
abundance: many
j_gene: TRBJ2-5
v_gene: TRBV5-1

CDR3nt: TGTGCCAGCAGTTACCTAGCGGGAGGCACAGATACGCAGTATTTT
CDR3aa: CASSYLAGGTDTQYF
d_gene: TRBD2
abundance: many
j_gene: TRBJ2-3
v_gene: TRBV6-6

CDR3nt: TGTGCCAGCAGTTTATCTAGGCTAGCGGGAAAAAATGAGCAGTTCTTC
CDR3aa: CASSLSRLAGKNEQFF
d_gene: TRBD2
abundance: many
j_gene: TRBJ2-1
v_gene: TRBV12-3/TRBV12-4

CDR3nt: TGCAGTGCTACAGACACCCCGGGACAAAAGTATGGCTACACCTTC
CDR3aa: CSATDTPGQKYGYTF
d_gene: NA
abundance: medium-sized
j_gene: TRBJ1-2
v_gene: TRBV20-1